This T cell receptor beta chain appears in the sequencing data of a study of T-cell reconstitution after alpha-beta-depleted transplantation in children. Trimming removed 1 base from V and 3 bases from J, with 20 bases in between. This CDR3 has 18 amino acids. CDR1 is SGHAT, CDR2 FQDESV, per germline (reference sequence). This clonotype has a count of ten or more. Unique molecular identifiers were incorporated into the prepared TCRbeta library. TCRdb fed the PCR reads into MiXCR, producing one record per CDR3 protein. The sample has approximately 98,000 distinct CDR3 sequences, around 6.4% seen once; the top ten hold approximately 25%.

This rearrangement joins TRBV11-1 to TRBJ2-3; D is possibly TRBD2 (6 bases). Sample: PBMCs, mostly from graft donor cells, taken 360 days after TCRalphabeta/CD19-depleted stem cell transplant. The TCR comes from a male patient aged 2-15 years who had a stem cell transplant for acute lymphoblastic leukemia, so the T cells may come from the graft donor. CDR3 protein: CASSLVVRPGAVTDTQYF. DNA for the CDR3: TGTGCCAGCAGCTTAGTCGTCAGACCGGGAGCGGTGACAGATACGCAGTATTTT.